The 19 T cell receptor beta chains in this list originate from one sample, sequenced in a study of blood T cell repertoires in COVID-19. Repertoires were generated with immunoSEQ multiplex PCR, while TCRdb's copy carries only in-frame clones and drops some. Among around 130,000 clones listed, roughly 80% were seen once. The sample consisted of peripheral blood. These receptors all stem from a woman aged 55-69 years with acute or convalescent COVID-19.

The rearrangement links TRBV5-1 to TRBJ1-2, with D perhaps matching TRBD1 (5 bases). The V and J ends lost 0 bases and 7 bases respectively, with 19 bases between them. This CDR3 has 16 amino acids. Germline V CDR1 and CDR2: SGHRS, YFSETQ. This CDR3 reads CASSLAPDQGGGGYTF. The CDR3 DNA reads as TGCGCCAGCAGCTTGGCCCCAGACCAGGGAGGAGGTGGCTACACCTTC.

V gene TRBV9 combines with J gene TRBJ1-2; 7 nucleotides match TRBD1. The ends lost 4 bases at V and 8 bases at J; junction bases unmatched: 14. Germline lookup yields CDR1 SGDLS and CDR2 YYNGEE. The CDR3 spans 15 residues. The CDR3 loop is CASSTQGQLEGGYTF. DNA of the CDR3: TGTGCCAGCAGCACTCAGGGACAGCTAGAGGGGGGCTACACCTTC.

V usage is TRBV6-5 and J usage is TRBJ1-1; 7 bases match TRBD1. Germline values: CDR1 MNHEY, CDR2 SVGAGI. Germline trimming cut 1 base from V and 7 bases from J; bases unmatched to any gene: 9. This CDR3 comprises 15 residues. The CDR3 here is CASSYYRRGRGEAFF. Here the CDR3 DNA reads TGTGCCAGCAGTTACTATCGCAGGGGGAGAGGTGAAGCTTTCTTT.

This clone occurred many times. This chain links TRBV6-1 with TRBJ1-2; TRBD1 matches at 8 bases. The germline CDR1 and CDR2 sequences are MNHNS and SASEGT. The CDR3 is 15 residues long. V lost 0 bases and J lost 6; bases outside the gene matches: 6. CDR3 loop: CASSEAGTGTDGYTF. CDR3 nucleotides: TGTGCCAGCAGTGAAGCCGGGACAGGTACCGATGGCTACACCTTC.

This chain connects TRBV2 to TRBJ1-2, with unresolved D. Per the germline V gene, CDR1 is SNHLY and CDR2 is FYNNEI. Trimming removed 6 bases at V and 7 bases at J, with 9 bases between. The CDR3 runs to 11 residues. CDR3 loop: CASRETSGYTF. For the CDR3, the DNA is TGTGCCAGCAGGGAGACTAGTGGCTACACCTTC.

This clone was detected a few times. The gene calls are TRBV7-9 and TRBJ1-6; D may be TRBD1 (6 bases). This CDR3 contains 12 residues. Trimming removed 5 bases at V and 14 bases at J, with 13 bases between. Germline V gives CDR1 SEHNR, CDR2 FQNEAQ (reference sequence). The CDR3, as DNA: TGTGCCAGCAGCCCCTCAGGGGATACCCTCCACTTT. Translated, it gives CASSPSGDTLHF.

The CDR3 loop reads CASSSQQGAPTEAFF. In DNA, the CDR3 is TGCGCCAGCAGCAGCCAACAGGGGGCGCCCACTGAAGCTTTCTTT. V and J are TRBV5-1 and TRBJ1-1, with 9 bases identical to TRBD1. The length of the CDR3 is 15 residues. Germline loops: CDR1 SGHRS, CDR2 YFSETQ. V lost 4 bases to trimming and J lost 4 bases; unmatched junction nucleotides: 8.

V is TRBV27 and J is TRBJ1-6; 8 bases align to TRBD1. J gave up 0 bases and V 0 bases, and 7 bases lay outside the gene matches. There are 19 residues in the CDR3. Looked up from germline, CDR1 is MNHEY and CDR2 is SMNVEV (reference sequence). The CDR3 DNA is TGTGCCAGCAGTTTATCGTTACAGGGGGTCATCTCCTATAATTCACCCCTCCACTTT. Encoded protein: CASSLSLQGVISYNSPLHF.

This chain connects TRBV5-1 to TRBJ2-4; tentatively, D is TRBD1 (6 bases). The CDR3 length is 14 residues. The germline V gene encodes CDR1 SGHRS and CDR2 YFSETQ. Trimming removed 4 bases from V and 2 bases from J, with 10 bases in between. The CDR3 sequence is CASSPQGSKNIQYF. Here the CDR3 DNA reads TGCGCCAGCAGCCCACAGGGTTCCAAAAACATTCAGTACTTC.

DNA of the CDR3: TGTGCCAGTAGTACGGACACGAAAAACACTGAAGCTTTCTTT. Its translation is CASSTDTKNTEAFF. V usage is TRBV19 and J usage is TRBJ1-1; TRBD1 might be the D (5 bases). Trimming removed 4 bases from V and 2 bases from J, with 11 bases in between. The CDR3 runs to 14 residues. The germline V gene encodes CDR1 LNHDA and CDR2 SQIVND (reference sequence).

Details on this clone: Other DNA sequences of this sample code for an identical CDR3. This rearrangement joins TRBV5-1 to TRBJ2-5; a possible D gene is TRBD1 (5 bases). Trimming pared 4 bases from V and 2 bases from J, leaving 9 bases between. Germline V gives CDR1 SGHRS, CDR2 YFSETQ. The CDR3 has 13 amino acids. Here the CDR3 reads CASSPGQQETQYF. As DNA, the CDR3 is TGCGCCAGCAGCCCAGGACAACAAGAGACCCAGTACTTC.

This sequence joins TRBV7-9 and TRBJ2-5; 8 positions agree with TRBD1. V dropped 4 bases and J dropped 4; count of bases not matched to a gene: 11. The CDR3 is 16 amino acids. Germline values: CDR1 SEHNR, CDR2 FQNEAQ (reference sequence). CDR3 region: CASSWAVRQGIETQYF. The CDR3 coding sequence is TGTGCCAGCAGCTGGGCGGTGCGACAGGGGATAGAGACCCAGTACTTC.

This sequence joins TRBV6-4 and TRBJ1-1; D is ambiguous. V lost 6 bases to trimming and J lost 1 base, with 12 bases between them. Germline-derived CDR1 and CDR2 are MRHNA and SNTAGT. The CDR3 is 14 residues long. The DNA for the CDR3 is TGTGCCAGCAGGGAACAGCCGGCGAACACTGAAGCTTTCTTT. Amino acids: CASREQPANTEAFF.

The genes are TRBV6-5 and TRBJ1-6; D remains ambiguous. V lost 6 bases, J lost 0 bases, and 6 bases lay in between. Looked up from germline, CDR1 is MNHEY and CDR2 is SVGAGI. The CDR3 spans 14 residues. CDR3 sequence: CASRLSSYNSPLHF. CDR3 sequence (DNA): TGTGCCAGCAGACTAAGCTCCTATAATTCACCCCTCCACTTT.

The CDR3 is CASSRLQDGNQPQHF. As DNA, the CDR3 is TGTGCCAGCAGCAGGCTACAGGACGGCAATCAGCCCCAGCATTTT. V is TRBV5-8 and J is TRBJ1-5, with a weak D call TRBD1 (5 bases). Germline loops: CDR1 SGHTS, CDR2 YDEGEE. This CDR3 is built from 15 residues. Deletions cut 4 bases from V and 2 bases from J, with 13 bases between.

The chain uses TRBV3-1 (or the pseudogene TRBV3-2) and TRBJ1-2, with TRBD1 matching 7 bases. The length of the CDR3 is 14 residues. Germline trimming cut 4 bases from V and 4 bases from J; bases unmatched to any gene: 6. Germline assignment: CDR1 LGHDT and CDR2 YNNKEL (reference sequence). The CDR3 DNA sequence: TGTGCCAGCAGCCTCACAGGGGCCCTCTATGGCTACACCTTC. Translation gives CASSLTGALYGYTF.

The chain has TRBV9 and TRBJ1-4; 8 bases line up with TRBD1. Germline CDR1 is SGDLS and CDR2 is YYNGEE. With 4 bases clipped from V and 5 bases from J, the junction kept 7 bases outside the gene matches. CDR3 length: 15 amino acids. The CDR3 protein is CASSPRQGSNEKLFF. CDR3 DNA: TGTGCCAGCAGCCCCCGACAGGGGTCAAATGAAAAACTGTTTTTT.

This chain's CDR3 is CCRLGNPRDNFQETQYF. The CDR3 region has the DNA TGCTGTAGACTGGGGAATCCGAGGGACAACTTCCAAGAGACCCAGTACTTC. The V call is TRBV29-1, the J call TRBJ2-5; tentative D call: TRBD1 (6 bases). The length of the CDR3 is 17 residues. Germline-derived CDR1 and CDR2 are SQVTM and ANQGSEA.

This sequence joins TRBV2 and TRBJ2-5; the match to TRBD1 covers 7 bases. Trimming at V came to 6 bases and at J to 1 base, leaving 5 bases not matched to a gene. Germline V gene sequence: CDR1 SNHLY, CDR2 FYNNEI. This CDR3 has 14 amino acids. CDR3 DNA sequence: TGTGCCAGCAGCCTCGGGACAGCCCAAGAGACCCAGTACTTC. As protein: CASSLGTAQETQYF.